This T cell receptor beta chain was found in a study of T cell clonotyping in hematopoietic cell transplantation. The CDR3 runs 12 residues. V was cut by 6 bases and J by 4 bases, with 9 bases left in between. Germline CDR1 reads MNHNY; CDR2 reads SVGAGI (reference sequence). Study findings and constraints: At the given depth, recipient repertoires were over 95% de novo clonotypes. Without cell sorting, CD4 versus CD8 contributions remain unresolved.

Measured with immunoSEQ multiplex PCR; TCRdb has only the in-frame clones, and not every one. The sample carries 3,000 to 3,500 clones, roughly 57% recorded once. Of note for this clone: What it binds is unknown.

This TCR came from a female patient aged 30-39 years who had an allogeneic stem cell transplant, so T cells may come from the graft donor. Some clones in this sample may be carry-over from other donors' samples. The rearrangement links TRBV6-6 to TRBJ1-2; D ambiguous. Specimen: peripheral blood mononuclear cells, collected 30 days after allogeneic stem cell transplant. In nucleotides, the CDR3 is TGTGCCAGCAGCACCCTAGGCTATGGCTACACCTTC. As protein: CASSTLGYGYTF.